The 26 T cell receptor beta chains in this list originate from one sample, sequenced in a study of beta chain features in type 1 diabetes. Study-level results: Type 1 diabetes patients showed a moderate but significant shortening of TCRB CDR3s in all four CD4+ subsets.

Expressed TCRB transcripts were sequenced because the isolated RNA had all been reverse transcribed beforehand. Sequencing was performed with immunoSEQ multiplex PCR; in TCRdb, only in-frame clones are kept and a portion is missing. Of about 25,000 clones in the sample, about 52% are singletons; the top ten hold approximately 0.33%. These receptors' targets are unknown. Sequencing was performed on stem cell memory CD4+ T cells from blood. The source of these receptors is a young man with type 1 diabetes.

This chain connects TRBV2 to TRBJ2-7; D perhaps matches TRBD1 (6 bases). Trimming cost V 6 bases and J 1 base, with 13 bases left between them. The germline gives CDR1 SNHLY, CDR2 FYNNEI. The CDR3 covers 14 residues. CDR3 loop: CASRKQGGSYEQYF. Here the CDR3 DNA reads TGTGCCAGCAGGAAACAGGGTGGTTCCTACGAGCAGTACTTC.

CDR3 loop: CASTLSGTSGTEQYF. Written as DNA, the CDR3 is TGTGCCAGCACCCTCTCCGGGACTAGCGGGACCGAGCAGTACTTC. The chain joins TRBV11-2 to TRBJ2-7; TRBD2 agrees at 13 bases. Germline V lookup: CDR1 SGHAT, CDR2 FQNNGV. Trimming removed 7 bases from V and 6 bases from J; junction bases left unmatched: 9. This CDR3 region has 15 residues. The full variable domain, with the rest looked up from reference TRBV11-2 and TRBJ2-7, is EAGVAQSPRYKIIEKRQSVAFWCNPISGHATLYWYQQILGQGPKLLIQFQNNGVVDDSQLPKDRFSAERLKGVDSTLKIQPAKLEDSAVYLCASTLSGTSGTEQYFGPGTRLTVT.

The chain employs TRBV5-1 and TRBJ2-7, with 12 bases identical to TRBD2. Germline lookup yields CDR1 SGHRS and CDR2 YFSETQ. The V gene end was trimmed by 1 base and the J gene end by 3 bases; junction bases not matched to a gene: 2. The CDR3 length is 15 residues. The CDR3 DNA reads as TGCGCCAGCAGCTTGACGACTAGCGGGAGCTACGAGCAGTACTTC. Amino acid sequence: CASSLTTSGSYEQYF.

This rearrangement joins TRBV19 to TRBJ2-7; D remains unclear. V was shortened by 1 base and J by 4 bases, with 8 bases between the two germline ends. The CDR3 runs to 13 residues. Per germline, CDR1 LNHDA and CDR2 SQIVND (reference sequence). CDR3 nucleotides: TGTGCCAGTAGTATAGGCAGGTTTTACGAGCAGTACTTC. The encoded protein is CASSIGRFYEQYF.

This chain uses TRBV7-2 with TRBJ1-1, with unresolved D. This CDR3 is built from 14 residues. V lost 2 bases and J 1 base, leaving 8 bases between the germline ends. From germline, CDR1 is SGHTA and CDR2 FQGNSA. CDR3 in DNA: TGTGCCAGCAGCTTACAACATGGGAACACTGAAGCTTTCTTT. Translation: CASSLQHGNTEAFF. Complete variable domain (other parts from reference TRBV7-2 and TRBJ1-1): GAGVSQSPSNKVTEKGKDVELRCDPISGHTALYWYRQSLGQGLEFLIYFQGNSAPDKSGLPSDRFSAERTGGSVSTLTIQRTQQEDSAVYLCASSLQHGNTEAFFGQGTRLTVV.

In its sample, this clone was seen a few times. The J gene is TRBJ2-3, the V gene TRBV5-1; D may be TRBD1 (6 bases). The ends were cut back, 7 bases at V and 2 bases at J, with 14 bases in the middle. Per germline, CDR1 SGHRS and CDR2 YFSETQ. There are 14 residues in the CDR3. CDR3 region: CASGGSPFTDTQYF. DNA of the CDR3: TGCGCCAGCGGGGGCAGTCCCTTCACAGATACGCAGTATTTT.

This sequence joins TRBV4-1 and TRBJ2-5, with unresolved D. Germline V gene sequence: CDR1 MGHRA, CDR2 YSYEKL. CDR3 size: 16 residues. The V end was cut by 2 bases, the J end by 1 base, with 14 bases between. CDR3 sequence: CASSQFEAGPQETQYF. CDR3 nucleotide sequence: TGCGCCAGCAGCCAATTTGAAGCAGGTCCCCAAGAGACCCAGTACTTC.

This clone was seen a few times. CDR3 residues: CASRDAGGTYNEQFF. In DNA, the CDR3 is TGCGCCAGCAGGGACGCGGGGGGCACCTACAATGAGCAGTTCTTC. V gene TRBV5-1 combines with J gene TRBJ2-1, with 8 bases fitting TRBD2. J gave up 2 bases and V 5 bases, and 6 bases lay outside the gene matches. Germline V lookup: CDR1 SGHRS, CDR2 YFSETQ. The CDR3 contains 15 residues. The whole variable domain, filled in from reference TRBV5-1 and TRBJ2-1, reads KAGVTQTPRYLIKTRGQQVTLSCSPISGHRSVSWYQQTPGQGLQFLFEYFSETQRNKGNFPGRFSGRQFSNSRSEMNVSTLELGDSALYLCASRDAGGTYNEQFFGPGTRLTVL.

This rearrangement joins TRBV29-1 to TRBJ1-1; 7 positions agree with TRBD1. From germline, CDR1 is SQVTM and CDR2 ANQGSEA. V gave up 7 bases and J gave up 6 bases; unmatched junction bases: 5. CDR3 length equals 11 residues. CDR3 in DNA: TGCAGCGCCGAGGGGGCGGCTGAAGCTTTCTTT. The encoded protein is CSAEGAAEAFF.

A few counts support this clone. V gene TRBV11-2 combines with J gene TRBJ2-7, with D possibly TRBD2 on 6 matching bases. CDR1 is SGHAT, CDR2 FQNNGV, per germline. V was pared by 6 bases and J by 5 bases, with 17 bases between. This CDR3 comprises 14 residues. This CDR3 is CASRAAGSTHEQYF. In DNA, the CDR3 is TGTGCCAGCAGAGCAGCCGGGAGTACCCACGAGCAGTACTTC.

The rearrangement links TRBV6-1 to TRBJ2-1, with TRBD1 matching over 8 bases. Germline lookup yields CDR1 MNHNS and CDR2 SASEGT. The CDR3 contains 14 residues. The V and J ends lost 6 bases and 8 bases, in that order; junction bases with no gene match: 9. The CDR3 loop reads CASSGQGQSDEQFF. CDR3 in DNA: TGTGCCAGCAGCGGACAGGGCCAATCGGATGAGCAGTTCTTC.

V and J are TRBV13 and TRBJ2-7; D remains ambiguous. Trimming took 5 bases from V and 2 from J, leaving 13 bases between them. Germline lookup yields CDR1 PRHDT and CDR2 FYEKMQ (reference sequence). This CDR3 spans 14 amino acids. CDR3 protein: CASSLRRPAYEQYF. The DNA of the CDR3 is TGTGCCAGCAGCCTCCGCAGGCCGGCCTACGAGCAGTACTTC.

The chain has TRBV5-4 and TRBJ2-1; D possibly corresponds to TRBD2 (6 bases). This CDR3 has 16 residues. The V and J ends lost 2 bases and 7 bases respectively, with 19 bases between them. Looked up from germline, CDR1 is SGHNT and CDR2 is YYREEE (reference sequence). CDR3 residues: CASSLYGGAEGNEQFF. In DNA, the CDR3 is TGTGCCAGCAGCTTATACGGGGGTGCGGAAGGGAATGAGCAGTTCTTC.

The CDR3, as DNA: TGCGCCAGCAGCCCAGGAGGGACAGGGGTCGATAATGAAAAACTGTTTTTT. Amino acid sequence: CASSPGGTGVDNEKLFF. The genes are TRBV5-1 and TRBJ1-4, with 10 bases aligning to TRBD1. CDR1 is SGHRS and CDR2 is YFSETQ in the germline V gene. The CDR3 loop spans 17 amino acids. V lost 4 bases to trimming and J lost 4 bases; unmatched junction nucleotides: 10.

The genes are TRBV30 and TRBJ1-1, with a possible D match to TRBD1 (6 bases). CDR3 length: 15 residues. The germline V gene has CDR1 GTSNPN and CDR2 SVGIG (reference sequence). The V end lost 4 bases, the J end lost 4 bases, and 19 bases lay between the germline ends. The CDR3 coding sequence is TGTGCCTGGAATGCTTGGGGGCAGAGCAGCACTGAAGCTTTCTTT. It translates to CAWNAWGQSSTEAFF.

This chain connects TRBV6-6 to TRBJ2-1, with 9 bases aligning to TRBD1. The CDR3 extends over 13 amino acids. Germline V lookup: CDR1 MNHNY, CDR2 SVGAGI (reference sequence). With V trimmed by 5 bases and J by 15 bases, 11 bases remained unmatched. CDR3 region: CASSTGQGPPLFF. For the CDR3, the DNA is TGTGCCAGCAGTACCGGACAGGGGCCGCCCTTGTTCTTC.

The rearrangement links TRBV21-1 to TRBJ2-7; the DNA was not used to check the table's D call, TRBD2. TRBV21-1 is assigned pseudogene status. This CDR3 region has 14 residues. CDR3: CASSKWGSAYEQYF. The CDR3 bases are TGTGCCAGCAGCAAATGGGGTAGCGCCTACGAGCAGTACTTC.

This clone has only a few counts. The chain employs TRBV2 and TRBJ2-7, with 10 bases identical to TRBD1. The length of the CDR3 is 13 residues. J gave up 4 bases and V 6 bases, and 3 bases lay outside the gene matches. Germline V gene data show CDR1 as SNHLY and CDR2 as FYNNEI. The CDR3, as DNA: TGTGCCAGCAGGGGGACAGGGGTTTACGAGCAGTACTTC. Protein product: CASRGTGVYEQYF.

CDR3 loop: CAIGWEAQETQYF. In DNA form, the CDR3 reads TGTGCCATCGGATGGGAGGCCCAAGAGACCCAGTACTTC. The chain links TRBV10-3 to TRBJ2-5, with D possibly TRBD2 on 6 matching bases. V was shortened by 8 bases and J by 1 base, with 11 bases between the two germline ends. The CDR3 sequence is 13 residues long. Per germline, CDR1 ENHRY and CDR2 SYGVKD.

CDR3 coding DNA: TGTGCCTGGAGTGCCGGGACTAGCGGCACAGATACGCAGTATTTT. It is translated as CAWSAGTSGTDTQYF. J is TRBJ2-3 and V is TRBV30; 10 bases line up with TRBD2. Germline V lookup: CDR1 GTSNPN, CDR2 SVGIG (reference sequence). This CDR3 spans 15 amino acids. V dropped 1 base and J dropped 1; count of bases not matched to a gene: 2.

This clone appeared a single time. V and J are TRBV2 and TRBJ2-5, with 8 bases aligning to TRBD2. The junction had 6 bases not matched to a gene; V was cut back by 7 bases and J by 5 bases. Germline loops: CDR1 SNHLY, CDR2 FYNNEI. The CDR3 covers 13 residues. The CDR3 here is CASIRGGRETQYF. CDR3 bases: TGTGCCAGCATACGGGGGGGCCGGGAGACCCAGTACTTC.

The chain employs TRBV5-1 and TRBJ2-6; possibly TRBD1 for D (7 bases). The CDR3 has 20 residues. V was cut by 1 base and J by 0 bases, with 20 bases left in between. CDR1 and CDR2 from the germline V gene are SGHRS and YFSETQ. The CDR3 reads CASSLLPARGESSGANVLTF. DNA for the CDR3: TGCGCCAGCAGCTTGTTACCCGCCAGGGGGGAATCCTCTGGGGCCAACGTCCTGACTTTC.

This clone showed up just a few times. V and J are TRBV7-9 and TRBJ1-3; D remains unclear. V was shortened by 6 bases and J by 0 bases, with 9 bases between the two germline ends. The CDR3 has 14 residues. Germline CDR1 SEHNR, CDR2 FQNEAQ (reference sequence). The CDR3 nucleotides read TGTGCCAGCAGGGTGAGCGCCTCTGGAAACACCATATATTTT. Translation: CASRVSASGNTIYF. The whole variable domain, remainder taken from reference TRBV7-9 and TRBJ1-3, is DTGVSQNPRHKITKRGQNVTFRCDPISEHNRLYWYRQTLGQGPEFLTYFQNEAQLEKSRLLSDRFSAERPKGSFSTLEIQRTEQGDSAMYLCASRVSASGNTIYFGEGSWLTVV.

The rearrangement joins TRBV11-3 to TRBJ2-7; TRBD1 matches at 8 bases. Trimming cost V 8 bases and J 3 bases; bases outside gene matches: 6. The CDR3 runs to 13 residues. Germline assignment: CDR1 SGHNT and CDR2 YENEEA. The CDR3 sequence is CASLGTGGYEQYF. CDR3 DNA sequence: TGTGCCAGCTTGGGGACAGGAGGCTACGAGCAGTACTTC. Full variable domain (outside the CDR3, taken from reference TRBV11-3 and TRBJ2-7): EAGVVQSPRYKIIEKKQPVAFWCNPISGHNTLYWYLQNLGQGPELLIRYENEEAVDDSQLPKDRFSAERLKGVDSTLKIQPAELGDSAVYLCASLGTGGYEQYFGPGTRLTVT.

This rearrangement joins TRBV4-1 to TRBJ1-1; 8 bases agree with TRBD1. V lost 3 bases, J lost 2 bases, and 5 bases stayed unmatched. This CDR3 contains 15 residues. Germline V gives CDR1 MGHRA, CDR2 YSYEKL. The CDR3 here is CASSHTQGANTEAFF. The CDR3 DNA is TGCGCCAGCAGCCATACCCAGGGGGCCAACACTGAAGCTTTCTTT.

In DNA form, the CDR3 reads TGCGCCAGCAGACGGAACAGGGATAACGAGCAGTTCTTC. This translates into CASRRNRDNEQFF. The chain couples TRBV5-1 to TRBJ2-1, with D tentatively TRBD1 (6 bases). The V end lost 5 bases, the J end lost 10 bases, and 16 bases lay between the germline ends. Germline loops: CDR1 SGHRS, CDR2 YFSETQ. The CDR3 sequence is 13 residues long.